This paragraph reports one TCR beta chain. The entry originates in a study of T cell responses to AZD1222 COVID-19 vaccine. TCRdb keeps only in-frame clones here, not all; method: immunoSEQ multiplex PCR. The table has about 130,000 clones, about 85% seen once. The source is an adult who received the AZD1222 COVID-19 vaccine. Material: peripheral blood, obtained 28 days after the second AZD1222 dose.

Here the CDR3 reads CASARQGAPSSYEQYF. In nucleotides, the CDR3 is TGTGCCAGCGCTCGACAGGGGGCCCCTTCTTCCTACGAGCAGTACTTC. V usage is TRBV28 and J usage is TRBJ2-7, with 10 bases aligning to TRBD1. Germline CDR1 is MDHEN and CDR2 is SYDVKM. The J segment lost 1 base and the V segment lost 8 bases, leaving 11 bases of the junction unmatched. The CDR3 length is 16 residues.